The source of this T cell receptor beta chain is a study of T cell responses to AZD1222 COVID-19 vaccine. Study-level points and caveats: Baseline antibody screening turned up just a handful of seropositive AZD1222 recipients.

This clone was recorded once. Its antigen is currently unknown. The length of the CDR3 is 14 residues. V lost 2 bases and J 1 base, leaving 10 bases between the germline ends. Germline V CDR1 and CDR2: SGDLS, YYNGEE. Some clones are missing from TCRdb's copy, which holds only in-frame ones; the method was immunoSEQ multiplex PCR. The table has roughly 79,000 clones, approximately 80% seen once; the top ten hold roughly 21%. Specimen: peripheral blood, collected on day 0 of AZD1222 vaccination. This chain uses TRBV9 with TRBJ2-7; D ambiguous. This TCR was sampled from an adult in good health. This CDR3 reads CASSVYPISYEQYF. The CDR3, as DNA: TGTGCCAGCAGCGTTTACCCGATTTCCTACGAGCAGTACTTC.